These 13 T cell receptor beta chains were all obtained from the same sample, sequenced in a study of cytomegalovirus exposure and HLA in healthy donors. The study ran its PCR with 60 Vbeta and 13 Jbeta primers. Some clones are missing from TCRdb's copy, which holds only in-frame ones; the method was immunoSEQ multiplex PCR. The sample has approximately 200,000 clones; approximately 80% are singletons. Specimen: PBMCs. The receptors shown here come from a woman in her thirties in good health and CMV-seropositive.

This chain links TRBV5-6 with TRBJ1-1, with a possible D match to TRBD1 (5 bases). With 1 base removed from V and 1 base from J, the gap between germline ends came to 11 bases. Germline loops: CDR1 SGHDT, CDR2 YYEEEE. This CDR3 has 15 residues. CDR3 loop: CASSLFSGKNTEAFF. The CDR3 DNA sequence: TGTGCCAGCAGCTTGTTTTCAGGGAAGAACACTGAAGCTTTCTTT.

Regarding this clone: The germline gene is not matched at one end of the junction; a read error may be the cause. V and J are TRBV7-9 and TRBJ2-2; tentative D call: TRBD2 (5 bases). The length of the CDR3 is 14 residues. Per germline, CDR1 SEHNR and CDR2 FQNEAQ (reference sequence). The CDR3, as DNA: TGTTCCAGCAGCCCAAGCGGTGTCACCGGGGAGCTGTTTTTT. It is translated as CSSSPSGVTGELFF.

V gene TRBV28 combines with J gene TRBJ1-2; tentatively, D is TRBD1 (6 bases). The CDR3 has 12 residues. V was shortened by 3 bases and J by 6 bases, with 8 bases between the two germline ends. The germline V gene has CDR1 MDHEN and CDR2 SYDVKM. The CDR3 bases are TGTGCCAGCAGTTTCAGGGGTAATGGCTACACCTTC. Translated: CASSFRGNGYTF.

CDR3 amino acids: CASSLFAGNTIYF. The CDR3 DNA is TGTGCCAGCAGCTTATTCGCTGGAAACACCATATATTTT. This chain uses TRBV7-6 with TRBJ1-3; no clear D gene. The V and J ends lost 2 bases and 2 bases respectively, with 4 bases between them. This CDR3 contains 13 residues. Looked up from germline, CDR1 is SGHVS and CDR2 is FNYEAQ.

The chain couples TRBV10-3 to TRBJ2-7; 10 bases align to TRBD2. V lost 4 bases, J lost 4 bases, and 16 bases stayed unmatched. There are 18 residues in the CDR3. Germline-derived CDR1 and CDR2 are ENHRY and SYGVKD. The chain's CDR3 is CAISGTRVRRTSGYEQYF. The CDR3 nucleotides read TGTGCCATCAGTGGAACTCGGGTCCGTAGGACTAGCGGATACGAGCAGTACTTC.

This clone was detected once. The rearrangement links TRBV27 to TRBJ2-2; D is undetermined. The V and J ends lost 4 bases and 0 bases respectively, with 12 bases between them. This CDR3 contains 16 residues. CDR1 and CDR2 from the germline V gene are MNHEY and SMNVEV (reference sequence). CDR3 DNA sequence: TGTGCCAGCAGTTCCCTAAGAAGATCGAACACCGGGGAGCTGTTTTTT. Protein product: CASSSLRRSNTGELFF.

This sequence joins TRBV15 and TRBJ2-6; D remains unclear. V lost 1 base, J lost 1 base, and 5 bases lay in between. Germline V gene lookup returns CDR1 LNHNV and CDR2 YYDKDF (reference sequence). CDR3 length equals 15 residues. The CDR3 coding sequence is TGTGCCACCAGCAGAGCCCTATCTGGGGCCAACGTCCTGACTTTC. Protein product: CATSRALSGANVLTF.

This chain joins TRBV5-4 and TRBJ1-1; unclear D gene. Trimming cost V 0 bases and J 7 bases, with 10 bases left between them. The CDR3 has 13 residues. CDR1 is SGHNT, CDR2 YYREEE, per germline (reference sequence). This chain's CDR3 is CASSLGEELEAFF. CDR3 DNA: TGTGCCAGCAGCTTGGGGGAGGAGCTTGAAGCTTTCTTT. Full variable domain (remainder filled in from reference TRBV5-4 and TRBJ1-1): ETGVTQSPTHLIKTRGQQVTLRCSSQSGHNTVSWYQQALGQGPQFIFQYYREEENGRGNFPPRFSGLQFPNYSSELNVNALELDDSALYLCASSLGEELEAFFGQGTRLTVV.

The rearrangement joins TRBV28 to TRBJ2-1; 12 bases match TRBD1. This CDR3 is built from 16 residues. The J segment lost 6 bases and the V segment lost 2 bases, leaving 5 bases of the junction unmatched. CDR1 is MDHEN, CDR2 SYDVKM, per germline. CDR3 protein: CASSLLGQGAGNEQFF. CDR3 nucleotides: TGTGCCAGCAGTTTACTGGGACAGGGGGCTGGCAATGAGCAGTTCTTC.

The chain employs TRBV6-4 and TRBJ1-1; D call uncertain. CDR1 is MRHNA, CDR2 SNTAGT, per germline. Deletions cut 2 bases from V and 1 base from J, with 5 bases between. The CDR3 is 13 amino acids. In nucleotides, the CDR3 is TGTGCCAGCAGTGACCTACCGAACACTGAAGCTTTCTTT. This gives the protein CASSDLPNTEAFF.

This chain joins TRBV28 and TRBJ1-1; 9 positions agree with TRBD1. Per germline, CDR1 MDHEN and CDR2 SYDVKM. This CDR3 is built from 14 residues. V shed 6 bases and J 5 bases; nucleotides not matched to a gene: 7. The CDR3 reads CASSTGQGRTEAFF. The CDR3 region has the DNA TGTGCCAGCAGCACCGGACAGGGGAGGACTGAAGCTTTCTTT.

The V gene is TRBV7-9, the J gene TRBJ2-1, with 7 bases lining up with TRBD2. Germline V lookup: CDR1 SEHNR, CDR2 FQNEAQ (reference sequence). The CDR3 contains 14 residues. V dropped 3 bases and J dropped 6; count of bases not matched to a gene: 5. For the CDR3, the DNA is TGTGCCAGCAGCTTGACAGCGGGAATCAATGAGCAGTTCTTC. Amino acid sequence: CASSLTAGINEQFF. Full variable domain (missing parts from reference TRBV7-9 and TRBJ2-1): DTGVSQNPRHKITKRGQNVTFRCDPISEHNRLYWYRQTLGQGPEFLTYFQNEAQLEKSRLLSDRFSAERPKGSFSTLEIQRTEQGDSAMYLCASSLTAGINEQFFGPGTRLTVL.

This sequence joins TRBV15 and TRBJ1-1; D unclear. This CDR3 has 13 amino acids. V was shortened by 6 bases and J by 3 bases, with 11 bases between the two germline ends. Germline CDR1 is LNHNV and CDR2 is YYDKDF (reference sequence). CDR3 nucleotides: TGTGCCACCAGATTTCGGGTTGACACTGAAGCTTTCTTT. Amino acids: CATRFRVDTEAFF.